The 27 T cell receptor beta chains presented below share a single source sample, sequenced in a study of shared clonotypes between healthy human individuals. Only in-frame clones appear in the TCRdb table, and some are missing; sequencing was by immunoSEQ multiplex PCR. This repertoire shows under 2,000,000 clones, less than 95% found once; its top ten account for 0.9% to 1.5%. CD8 cells regarded as naive lacked CD45RO, were positively chosen for CCR7, and omitted terminally differentiated effector memory CD45RA+ cells. The sample comprised naive CD8+ T cells sorted from blood. Receptors originate from a man between 18 and 29 years old in good health.

This clone appeared once. The identical CDR3 is also encoded by other nucleotide sequences in the sample. The chain employs TRBV30 and TRBJ2-7, with D tentatively TRBD2 (5 bases). Germline V lookup: CDR1 GTSNPN, CDR2 SVGIG (reference sequence). V lost 0 bases, J lost 5 bases, and 11 bases lay in between. The CDR3 covers 13 residues. CDR3 nucleotides: TGTGCCTGGAGTGTACAGTCGGGGAACGAGCAGTACTTC. Residues: CAWSVQSGNEQYF.

This rearrangement joins TRBV27 to TRBJ2-3; TRBD2 agrees at 12 bases. The J segment lost 5 bases and the V segment lost 5 bases, leaving 2 bases of the junction unmatched. In germline, CDR1 is MNHEY, CDR2 SMNVEV (reference sequence). The CDR3 spans 14 residues. CDR3 sequence (DNA): TGTGCCAGCAGTCCGGGACTAGCGGGAGATACGCAGTATTTT. Protein product: CASSPGLAGDTQYF.

This clone was observed a single time. The chain joins TRBV12-5 to TRBJ2-7, with D unclear. This CDR3 has 13 residues. Germline CDR1 is LGHNT and CDR2 is FRNRAP. V lost 1 base to trimming and J lost 7 bases, with 11 bases between them. As DNA, the CDR3 is TGTGCTAGTGGTTTGGACCTGGGGTGGGAGCAGTACTTC. This gives the protein CASGLDLGWEQYF.

This clone has only a few counts. The gene calls are TRBV30 and TRBJ1-5, with D unclear. The CDR3 sequence is 16 residues long. The V gene's germline CDR1 is GTSNPN and CDR2 SVGIG (reference sequence). Deletions cut 1 base from V and 3 bases from J, with 16 bases between. The DNA of the CDR3 is TGTGCCTGGAGTGGTGACGGAGGTCACCTCAATCAGCCCCAGCATTTT. It is translated as CAWSGDGGHLNQPQHF. The full variable domain, in which reference TRBV30 and TRBJ1-5 provide the parts outside the CDR3, is SQTIHQWPATLVQPVGSPLSLECTVEGTSNPNLYWYRQAAGRGLQLLFYSVGIGQISSEVPQNLSASRPQDRQFILSSKKLLLSDSGFYLCAWSGDGGHLNQPQHFGDGTRLSIL.

The chain couples TRBV29-1 to TRBJ2-4, with 10 bases lining up with TRBD2. V gave up 6 bases and J gave up 4 bases; unmatched junction bases: 18. CDR1 is SQVTM and CDR2 is ANQGSEA in the germline V gene. This CDR3 has 18 amino acids. The CDR3 DNA sequence: TGCAGCGTCAAGAATCCTGAGGCTAGCGGGAGTTTGAAAAACATTCAGTACTTC. Translated: CSVKNPEASGSLKNIQYF.

The rearrangement joins TRBV29-1 to TRBJ2-2, with 12 bases identical to TRBD1. Germline loops: CDR1 SQVTM, CDR2 ANQGSEA. The V gene end was trimmed by 4 bases and the J gene end by 3 bases; junction bases not matched to a gene: 6. This CDR3 spans 16 amino acids. CDR3 in DNA: TGCAGCGTTGGTCCGGGACAGGGGGCGGACACCGGGGAGCTGTTTTTT. It is translated as CSVGPGQGADTGELFF.

CDR3 nucleotide sequence: TGTGCCAGTAGAGACGACACCATGAACACTGAAGCTTTCTTT. It translates to CASRDDTMNTEAFF. The chain is built from TRBV19 and TRBJ1-1; D unresolved. The V end was cut by 6 bases, the J end by 0 bases, with 11 bases between. Germline lookup yields CDR1 LNHDA and CDR2 SQIVND (reference sequence). This CDR3 comprises 14 residues.

The chain has TRBV4-1 and TRBJ1-1; 8 positions agree with TRBD1. Germline CDR1 reads MGHRA; CDR2 reads YSYEKL. J lost 0 bases, V lost 3 bases, and 6 bases had no gene match. The CDR3 totals 16 residues. CDR3 region: CASSHRGQDLNTEAFF. CDR3 in DNA: TGCGCCAGCAGCCACAGGGGGCAAGACCTGAACACTGAAGCTTTCTTT.

The chain links TRBV30 to TRBJ1-2; 8 bases line up with TRBD1. Looked up from germline, CDR1 is GTSNPN and CDR2 is SVGIG (reference sequence). J gave up 8 bases and V 4 bases, and 6 bases lay outside the gene matches. The CDR3 extends over 12 amino acids. The CDR3 region has the DNA TGTGCCTGGACCCATACAGGGGGAGGCTACACCTTC. Translation: CAWTHTGGGYTF.

This sequence joins TRBV27 and TRBJ2-4; 14 nucleotides agree with TRBD2. The CDR3 covers 18 residues. V lost 6 bases and J lost 2; bases outside the gene matches: 9. The germline gives CDR1 MNHEY, CDR2 SMNVEV (reference sequence). CDR3 region: CASRAGTSGGGTKNIQYF. DNA for the CDR3: TGTGCCAGCAGAGCCGGGACTAGCGGGGGTGGGACCAAAAACATTCAGTACTTC.

V and J are TRBV19 and TRBJ1-1; no clear D gene. V was cut by 1 base and J by 3 bases, with 15 bases left in between. Germline V lookup: CDR1 LNHDA, CDR2 SQIVND (reference sequence). The CDR3 loop spans 16 amino acids. The CDR3 reads CASSIGRTRTYTEAFF. The CDR3 bases are TGTGCCAGTAGTATAGGGCGTACCCGAACTTACACTGAAGCTTTCTTT.

CDR3 region: CASSSQTGNYQPQHF. Here the CDR3 DNA reads TGTGCCAGCAGTTCCCAGACAGGTAATTATCAGCCCCAGCATTTT. The V and J genes are TRBV6-6 and TRBJ1-5; possibly TRBD1 for D (6 bases). Per germline, CDR1 MNHNY and CDR2 SVGAGI (reference sequence). The CDR3 has 15 residues. V lost 4 bases and J 5 bases, leaving 15 bases between the germline ends.

The chain is built from TRBV15 and TRBJ2-7; D ambiguous. V was pared by 1 base and J by 3 bases, with 10 bases between. CDR1 and CDR2 from the germline V gene are LNHNV and YYDKDF (reference sequence). The CDR3 length is 14 residues. In DNA, the CDR3 is TGTGCCACCAGCAGAGGCCCCCTGGGCTACGAGCAGTACTTC. This sequence encodes CATSRGPLGYEQYF. Filled out from reference TRBV15 and TRBJ2-7, the complete variable domain reads DAMVIQNPRYQVTQFGKPVTLSCSQTLNHNVMYWYQQKSSQAPKLLFHYYDKDFNNEADTPDNFQSRRPNTSFCFLDIRSPGLGDTAMYLCATSRGPLGYEQYFGPGTRLTVT.

The V gene is TRBV30, the J gene TRBJ1-2; 11 bases line up with TRBD1. Trimming cost V 8 bases and J 8 bases; bases outside gene matches: 13. The CDR3 loop spans 14 amino acids. The germline CDR1 and CDR2 sequences are GTSNPN and SVGIG (reference sequence). The DNA of the CDR3 is TGTGCCCACTCAGGACAGGGGGCGAGCGAAGGCTACACCTTC. It yields the protein CAHSGQGASEGYTF.

This clone was seen just once. This chain links TRBV19 with TRBJ1-1; maybe TRBD1 (5 bases). Per the germline V gene, CDR1 is LNHDA and CDR2 is SQIVND (reference sequence). Deletions cut 7 bases from V and 5 bases from J, with 17 bases between. CDR3 length: 14 amino acids. The CDR3 sequence: CASTPPDMRTEAFF. CDR3 bases: TGTGCCAGTACCCCCCCGGACATGAGGACTGAAGCTTTCTTT.

This chain's CDR3 is CASIFRGDWDGYTF. CDR3 DNA sequence: TGTGCCAGCATCTTTAGAGGGGACTGGGATGGCTACACCTTC. The chain combines TRBV5-8 with TRBJ1-2, with D perhaps TRBD1 (5 bases). The CDR3 is 14 residues long. Trimming removed 6 bases from V and 6 bases from J, with 18 bases in between. Germline V gene sequence: CDR1 SGHTS, CDR2 YDEGEE. Drawing the rest from reference TRBV5-8 and TRBJ1-2, the complete variable domain is EAGVTQSPTHLIKTRGQQATLRCSPISGHTSVYWYQQALGLGLQFLLWYDEGEERNRGNFPPRFSGRQFPNYSSELNVNALELEDSALYLCASIFRGDWDGYTFGSGTRLTVV.

This clone was picked up one time. The chain has TRBV4-1 and TRBJ1-5; unclear D gene. With 1 base removed from V and 5 bases from J, the gap between germline ends came to 9 bases. CDR3 length: 14 residues. The germline V gene encodes CDR1 MGHRA and CDR2 YSYEKL. The CDR3 spells CASSQVQVYQPQHF. DNA of the CDR3: TGCGCCAGCAGCCAAGTCCAGGTATATCAGCCCCAGCATTTT.

Only one count was recorded for this clone. The chain uses TRBV5-6 and TRBJ2-7; the D gene is possibly TRBD2 (7 bases). The V gene's germline CDR1 is SGHDT and CDR2 YYEEEE. The CDR3 totals 15 residues. Between the trimmed V and J ends, which lost 3 bases and 4 bases, there was a span of 17 bases. CDR3 residues: CASSSRREGVYEQYF. The CDR3 DNA reads as TGTGCCAGCAGCTCGAGGAGGGAGGGGGTTTACGAGCAGTACTTC.

The chain combines TRBV7-9 with TRBJ1-2; no clear D gene. CDR3 length equals 11 residues. CDR1 and CDR2 (germline): SEHNR, FQNEAQ (reference sequence). V was cut by 2 bases and J by 4 bases, with 2 bases left in between. The CDR3 loop is CASSLLYGYTF. CDR3 nucleotides: TGTGCCAGCAGCTTACTCTATGGCTACACCTTC.

In the case of this clone: Other DNA sequences in this sample translate to the same CDR3. The chain joins TRBV7-9 to TRBJ1-2; tentatively, D is TRBD1 (6 bases). The ends were cut back, 3 bases at V and 1 base at J, with 9 bases in the middle. CDR1 is SEHNR and CDR2 is FQNEAQ in the germline V gene (reference sequence). The CDR3 covers 14 residues. For the CDR3, the DNA is TGTGCCAGCAGCTTGGTAGGGGGTAACTATGGCTACACCTTC. As protein: CASSLVGGNYGYTF.

This chain joins TRBV13 and TRBJ2-3, with D unclear. From germline, CDR1 is PRHDT and CDR2 FYEKMQ (reference sequence). CDR3 length equals 15 residues. Trimming pared 5 bases from V and 3 bases from J, leaving 15 bases between. The CDR3 DNA follows: TGTGCCAGCAGCCCCGCCCCAAGTGCGACAGATACGCAGTATTTT. This gives the protein CASSPAPSATDTQYF.

The V call is TRBV4-1, the J call TRBJ1-3; D unresolved. Germline V gene data show CDR1 as MGHRA and CDR2 as YSYEKL. The CDR3 has 15 amino acids. The V end was cut by 4 bases, the J end by 1 base, with 11 bases between. The CDR3 sequence: CASSRLLISGNTIYF. The CDR3 region has the DNA TGCGCCAGCAGCCGCCTACTTATATCTGGAAACACCATATATTTT.

The V gene is TRBV27, the J gene TRBJ2-1; 8 nucleotides agree with TRBD2. The V gene end was trimmed by 1 base and the J gene end by 8 bases; junction bases not matched to a gene: 7. This CDR3 contains 15 residues. The germline CDR1 and CDR2 sequences are MNHEY and SMNVEV (reference sequence). CDR3 protein: CASSLYLGLVDEQFF. For the CDR3, the DNA is TGTGCCAGCAGTTTATATTTGGGACTAGTCGATGAGCAGTTCTTC.

The sample holds one count of this clone. The V gene is TRBV28, the J gene TRBJ2-5, with D unresolved. The germline CDR1 and CDR2 sequences are MDHEN and SYDVKM. This CDR3 region has 14 residues. The CDR3 reads CAARLAVGQETQYF. CDR3 sequence (DNA): TGTGCGGCTCGGCTGGCGGTCGGACAAGAGACCCAGTACTTC.

Comment on this clone: The sample contains more than one DNA sequence encoding this CDR3. In DNA, the CDR3 is TGTGCCAGCAGCCCGGGATCCTACACCGGGGAGCTGTTTTTT. Residues: CASSPGSYTGELFF. This chain connects TRBV7-2 to TRBJ2-2, with D perhaps TRBD2 (5 bases). V was clipped by 5 bases and J by 3 bases, with 10 bases between them. This CDR3 has 14 residues. CDR1 and CDR2 (germline): SGHTA, FQGNSA. Complete variable domain (other parts from reference TRBV7-2 and TRBJ2-2): GAGVSQSPSNKVTEKGKDVELRCDPISGHTALYWYRQSLGQGLEFLIYFQGNSAPDKSGLPSDRFSAERTGGSVSTLTIQRTQQEDSAVYLCASSPGSYTGELFFGEGSRLTVL.

The chain links TRBV5-6 to TRBJ1-1; no reliable D call. The CDR3 runs 13 residues. Trimming cost V 0 bases and J 8 bases, with 11 bases left between them. Germline CDR1 reads SGHDT; CDR2 reads YYEEEE. The CDR3 protein is CASSLGPIGEAFF. Here the CDR3 DNA reads TGTGCCAGCAGCTTGGGCCCGATAGGGGAAGCTTTCTTT.

Concerning this clone itself: An end of the junction differs from the germline gene, which may be a read error. Other nucleotide sequences from this sample produce the same CDR3. This CDR3 reads CASSLAQGTDYEQYF. Written as DNA, the CDR3 is TGTGCTAGCAGCTTAGCGCAAGGGACAGACTACGAGCAGTACTTC. The V and J genes are TRBV7-7 and TRBJ2-7; 7 bases align to TRBD1. CDR1 SSHAT and CDR2 FNYEAQ come from the germline V gene (reference sequence). CDR3 length equals 15 residues.